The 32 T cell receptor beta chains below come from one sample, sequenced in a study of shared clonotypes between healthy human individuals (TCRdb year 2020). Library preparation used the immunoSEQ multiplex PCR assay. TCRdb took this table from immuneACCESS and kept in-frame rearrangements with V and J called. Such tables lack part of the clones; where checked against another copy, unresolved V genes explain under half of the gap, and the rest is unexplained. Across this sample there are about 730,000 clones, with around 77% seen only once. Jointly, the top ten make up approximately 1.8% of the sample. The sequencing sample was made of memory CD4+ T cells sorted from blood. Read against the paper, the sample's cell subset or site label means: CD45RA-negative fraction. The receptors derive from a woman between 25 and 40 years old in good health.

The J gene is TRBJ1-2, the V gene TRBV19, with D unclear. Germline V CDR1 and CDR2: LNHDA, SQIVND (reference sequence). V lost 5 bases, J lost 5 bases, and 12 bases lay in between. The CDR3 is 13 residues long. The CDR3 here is CASSPGRAYGYTF. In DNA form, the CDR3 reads TGTGCCAGTAGTCCCGGCAGAGCTTATGGCTACACCTTC.

CDR3 nucleotide sequence: TGTGCCAGTGGTAGTTGGGTCTCCTACAATGAGCAGTTCTTC. Protein: CASGSWVSYNEQFF. This rearrangement joins TRBV19 to TRBJ2-1, with unresolved D. This CDR3 contains 14 residues. The germline CDR1 and CDR2 sequences are LNHDA and SQIVND (reference sequence). The V gene lost 8 bases and the J gene lost 0 bases, with 11 bases spanning the gap.

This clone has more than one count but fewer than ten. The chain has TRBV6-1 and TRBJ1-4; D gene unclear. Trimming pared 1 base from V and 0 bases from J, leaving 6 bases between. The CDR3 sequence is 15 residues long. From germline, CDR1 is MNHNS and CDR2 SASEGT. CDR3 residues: CASSEVFATNEKLFF. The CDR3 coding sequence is TGTGCCAGCAGTGAAGTCTTTGCAACTAATGAAAAACTGTTTTTT.

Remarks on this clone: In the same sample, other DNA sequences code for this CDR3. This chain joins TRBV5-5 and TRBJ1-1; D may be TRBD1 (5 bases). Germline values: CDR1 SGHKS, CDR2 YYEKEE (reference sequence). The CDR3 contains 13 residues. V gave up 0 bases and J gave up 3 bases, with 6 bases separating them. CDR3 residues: CASSLGQYTEAFF. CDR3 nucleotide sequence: TGTGCCAGCAGCTTGGGACAGTACACTGAAGCTTTCTTT.

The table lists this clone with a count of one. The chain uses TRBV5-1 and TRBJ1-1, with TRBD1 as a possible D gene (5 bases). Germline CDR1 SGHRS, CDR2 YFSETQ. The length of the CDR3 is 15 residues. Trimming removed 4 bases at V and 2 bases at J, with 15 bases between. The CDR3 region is CASSRNARANTEAFF. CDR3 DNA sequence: TGCGCCAGCAGCCGTAATGCCAGGGCAAACACTGAAGCTTTCTTT.

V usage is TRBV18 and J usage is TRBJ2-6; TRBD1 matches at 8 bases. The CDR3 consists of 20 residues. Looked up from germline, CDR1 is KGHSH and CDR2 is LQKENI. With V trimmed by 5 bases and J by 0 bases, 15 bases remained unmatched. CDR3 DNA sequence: TGTGCCAGCTCATTCAGGAATCCAGGGACAGGTTCCTCTGGGGCCAACGTCCTGACTTTC. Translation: CASSFRNPGTGSSGANVLTF.

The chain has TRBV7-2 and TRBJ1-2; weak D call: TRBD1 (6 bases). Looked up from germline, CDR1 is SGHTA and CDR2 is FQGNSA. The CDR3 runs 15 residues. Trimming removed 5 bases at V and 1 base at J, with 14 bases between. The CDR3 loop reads CASSPPGARNYGYTF. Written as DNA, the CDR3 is TGTGCCAGCAGCCCCCCAGGGGCCCGTAACTATGGCTACACCTTC.

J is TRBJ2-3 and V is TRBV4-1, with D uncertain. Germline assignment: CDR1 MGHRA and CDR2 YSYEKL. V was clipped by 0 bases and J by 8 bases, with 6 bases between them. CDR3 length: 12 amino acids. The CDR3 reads CASSQDIRTQYF. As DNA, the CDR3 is TGCGCCAGCAGCCAAGACATTCGTACGCAGTATTTT.

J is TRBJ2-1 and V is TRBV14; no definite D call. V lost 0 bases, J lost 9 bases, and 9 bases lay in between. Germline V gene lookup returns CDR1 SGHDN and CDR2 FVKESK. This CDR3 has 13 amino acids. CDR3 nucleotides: TGTGCCAGCAGCCAAGATTGGAGAGGTGAGCAGTTCTTC. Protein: CASSQDWRGEQFF.

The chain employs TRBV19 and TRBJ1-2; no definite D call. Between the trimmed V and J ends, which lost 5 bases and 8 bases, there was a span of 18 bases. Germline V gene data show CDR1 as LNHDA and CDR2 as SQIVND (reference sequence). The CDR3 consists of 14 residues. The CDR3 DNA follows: TGTGCCAGTAGTTCACAGCTTCCCCGGGAAGGCTACACCTTC. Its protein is CASSSQLPREGYTF.

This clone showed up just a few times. The DNA for the CDR3 is TGCGCCAGCAGCTTCAGGCAGGGCGCCCCAGATACGCAGTATTTT. This codes for CASSFRQGAPDTQYF. The gene calls are TRBV5-1 and TRBJ2-3; a possible D gene is TRBD1 (5 bases). Trimming cost V 2 bases and J 4 bases, with 14 bases left between them. This CDR3 is built from 15 residues. The germline V gene has CDR1 SGHRS and CDR2 YFSETQ.

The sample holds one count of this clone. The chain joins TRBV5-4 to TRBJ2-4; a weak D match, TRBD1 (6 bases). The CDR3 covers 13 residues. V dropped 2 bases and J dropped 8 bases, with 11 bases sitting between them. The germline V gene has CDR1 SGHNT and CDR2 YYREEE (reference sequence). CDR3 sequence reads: CASSLGGEDIQYF. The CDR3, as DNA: TGTGCCAGCAGCTTAGGGGGAGAGGACATTCAGTACTTC.

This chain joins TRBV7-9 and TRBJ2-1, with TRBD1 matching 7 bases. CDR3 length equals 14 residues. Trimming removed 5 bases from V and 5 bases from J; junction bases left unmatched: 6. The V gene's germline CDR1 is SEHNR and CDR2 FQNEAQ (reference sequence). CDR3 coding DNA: TGTGCCAGCAGCCTAACGACAGGGAACAATGAGCAGTTCTTC. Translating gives CASSLTTGNNEQFF.

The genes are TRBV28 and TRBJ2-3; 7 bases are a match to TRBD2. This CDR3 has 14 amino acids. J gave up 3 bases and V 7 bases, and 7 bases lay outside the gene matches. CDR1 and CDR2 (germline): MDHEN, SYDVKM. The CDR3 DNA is TGTGCCAGCACCAGGAGGGGAGGGACAGATACGCAGTATTTT. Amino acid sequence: CASTRRGGTDTQYF.

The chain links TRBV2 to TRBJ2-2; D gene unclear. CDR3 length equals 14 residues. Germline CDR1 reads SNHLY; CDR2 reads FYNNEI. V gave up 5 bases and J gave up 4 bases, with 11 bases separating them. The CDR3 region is CASSLTASTGELFF. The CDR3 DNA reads TGTGCCAGCAGTTTGACGGCAAGCACCGGGGAGCTGTTTTTT.

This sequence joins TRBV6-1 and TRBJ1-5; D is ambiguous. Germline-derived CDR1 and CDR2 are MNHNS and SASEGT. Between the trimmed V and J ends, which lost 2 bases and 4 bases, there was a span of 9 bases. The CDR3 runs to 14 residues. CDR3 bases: TGTGCCAGCAGTGAAAGGAGGGTTAATCAGCCCCAGCATTTT. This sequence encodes CASSERRVNQPQHF.

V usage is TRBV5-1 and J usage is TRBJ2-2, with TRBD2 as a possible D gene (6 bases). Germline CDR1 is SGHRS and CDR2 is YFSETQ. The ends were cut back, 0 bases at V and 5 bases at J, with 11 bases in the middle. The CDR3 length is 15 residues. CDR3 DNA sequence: TGCGCCAGCAGCTTGGTCAGCGGGCGAACCGGGGAGCTGTTTTTT. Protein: CASSLVSGRTGELFF.

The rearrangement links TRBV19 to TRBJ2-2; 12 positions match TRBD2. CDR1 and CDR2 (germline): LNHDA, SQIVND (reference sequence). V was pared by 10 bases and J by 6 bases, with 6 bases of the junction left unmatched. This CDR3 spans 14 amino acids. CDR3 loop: CATQTSGRPGELFF. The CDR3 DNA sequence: TGTGCCACCCAAACTAGCGGGAGGCCCGGGGAGCTGTTTTTT.

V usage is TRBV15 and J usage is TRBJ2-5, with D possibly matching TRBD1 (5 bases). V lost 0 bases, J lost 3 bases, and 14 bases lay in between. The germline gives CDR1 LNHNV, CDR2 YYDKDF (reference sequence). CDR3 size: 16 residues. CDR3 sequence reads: CATSRDAGHLKETQYF. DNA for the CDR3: TGTGCCACCAGCAGAGATGCAGGGCACCTTAAAGAGACCCAGTACTTC.

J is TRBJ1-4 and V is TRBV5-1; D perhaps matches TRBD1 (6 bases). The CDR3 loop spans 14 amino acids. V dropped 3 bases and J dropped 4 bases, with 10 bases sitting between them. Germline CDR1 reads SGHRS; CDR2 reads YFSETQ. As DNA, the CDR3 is TGCGCCAGCAGCTCCAGGGGAGATAATGAAAAACTGTTTTTT. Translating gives CASSSRGDNEKLFF. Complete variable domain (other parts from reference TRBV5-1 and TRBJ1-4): KAGVTQTPRYLIKTRGQQVTLSCSPISGHRSVSWYQQTPGQGLQFLFEYFSETQRNKGNFPGRFSGRQFSNSRSEMNVSTLELGDSALYLCASSSRGDNEKLFFGSGTQLSVL.

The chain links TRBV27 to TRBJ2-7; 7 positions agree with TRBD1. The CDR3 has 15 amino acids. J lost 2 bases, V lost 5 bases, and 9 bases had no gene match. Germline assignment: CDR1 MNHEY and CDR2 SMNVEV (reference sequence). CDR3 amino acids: CASSRNRDRAYEQYF. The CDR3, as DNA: TGTGCCAGCAGTAGGAACCGGGACAGAGCCTACGAGCAGTACTTC.

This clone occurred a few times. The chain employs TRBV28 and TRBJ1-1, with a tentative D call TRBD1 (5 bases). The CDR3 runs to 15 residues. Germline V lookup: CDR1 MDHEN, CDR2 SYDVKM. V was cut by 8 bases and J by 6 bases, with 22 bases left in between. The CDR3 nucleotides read TGTGCCAGCGTTCAATTGGCGGGACGTGGCTCTGAAGCTTTCTTT. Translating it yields CASVQLAGRGSEAFF.

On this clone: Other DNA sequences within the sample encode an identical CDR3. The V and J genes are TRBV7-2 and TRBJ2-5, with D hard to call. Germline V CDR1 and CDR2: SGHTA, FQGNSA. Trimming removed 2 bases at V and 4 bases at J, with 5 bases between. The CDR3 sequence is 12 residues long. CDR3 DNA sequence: TGTGCCAGCAGCTTATCCGGAGAGACCCAGTACTTC. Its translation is CASSLSGETQYF.

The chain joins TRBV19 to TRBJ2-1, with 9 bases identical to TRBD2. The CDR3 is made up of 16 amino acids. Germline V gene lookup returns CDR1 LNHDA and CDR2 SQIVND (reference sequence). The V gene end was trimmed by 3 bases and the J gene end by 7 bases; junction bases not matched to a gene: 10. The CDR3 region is CASSMLKGTSWNEQFF. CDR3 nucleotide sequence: TGTGCCAGTAGTATGTTAAAGGGGACTAGCTGGAATGAGCAGTTCTTC. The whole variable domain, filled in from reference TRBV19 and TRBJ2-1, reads DGGITQSPKYLFRKEGQNVTLSCEQNLNHDAMYWYRQDPGQGLRLIYYSQIVNDFQKGDIAEGYSVSREKKESFPLTVTSAQKNPTAFYLCASSMLKGTSWNEQFFGPGTRLTVL.

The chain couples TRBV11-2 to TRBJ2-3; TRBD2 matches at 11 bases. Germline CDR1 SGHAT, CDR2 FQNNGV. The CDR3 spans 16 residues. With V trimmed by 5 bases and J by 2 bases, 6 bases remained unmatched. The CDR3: CASSPGLAGYTDTQYF. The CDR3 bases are TGTGCCAGCAGCCCCGGACTAGCGGGCTACACAGATACGCAGTATTTT.

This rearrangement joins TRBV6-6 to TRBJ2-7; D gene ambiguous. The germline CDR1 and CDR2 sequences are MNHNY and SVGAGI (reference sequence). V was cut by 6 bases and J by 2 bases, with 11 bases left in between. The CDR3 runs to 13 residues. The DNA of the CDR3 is TGTGCCAGCAGCAAGGACGGAACCTACGAGCAGTACTTC. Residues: CASSKDGTYEQYF.

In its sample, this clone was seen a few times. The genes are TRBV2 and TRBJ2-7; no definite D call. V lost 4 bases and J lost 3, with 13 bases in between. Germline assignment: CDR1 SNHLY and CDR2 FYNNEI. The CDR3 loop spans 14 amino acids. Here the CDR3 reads CASSGPLSYYEQYF. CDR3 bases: TGTGCCAGCAGTGGACCGCTTTCTTACTACGAGCAGTACTTC.

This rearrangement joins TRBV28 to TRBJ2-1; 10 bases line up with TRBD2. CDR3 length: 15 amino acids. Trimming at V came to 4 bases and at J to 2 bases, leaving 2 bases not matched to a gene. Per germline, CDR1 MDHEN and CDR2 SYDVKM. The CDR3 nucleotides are TGTGCCAGCAGTTCCGGGACTAGCGCCTACAATGAGCAGTTCTTC. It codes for CASSSGTSAYNEQFF.

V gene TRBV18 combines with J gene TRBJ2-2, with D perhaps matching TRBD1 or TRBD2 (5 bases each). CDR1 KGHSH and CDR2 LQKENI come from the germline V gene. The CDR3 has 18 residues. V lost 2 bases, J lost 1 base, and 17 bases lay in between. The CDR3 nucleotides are TGTGCCAGCTCACCAGTAGTGGTGGGGGACCTGAACACCGGGGAGCTGTTTTTT. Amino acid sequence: CASSPVVVGDLNTGELFF.

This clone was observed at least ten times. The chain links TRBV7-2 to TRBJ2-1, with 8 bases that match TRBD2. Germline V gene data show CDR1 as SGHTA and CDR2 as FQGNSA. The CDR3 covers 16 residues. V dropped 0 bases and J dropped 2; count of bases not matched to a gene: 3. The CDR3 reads CASSLASGATYNEQFF. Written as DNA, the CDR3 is TGTGCCAGCAGCTTAGCTAGCGGGGCGACCTACAATGAGCAGTTCTTC.

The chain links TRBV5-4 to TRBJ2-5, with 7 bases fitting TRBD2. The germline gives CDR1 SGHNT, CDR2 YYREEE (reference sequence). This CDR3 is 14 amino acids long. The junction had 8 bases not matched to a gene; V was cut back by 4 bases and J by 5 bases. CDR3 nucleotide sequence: TGTGCCAGCAGCCCGGGAGGAGCGGGGGAGACCCAGTACTTC. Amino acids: CASSPGGAGETQYF.

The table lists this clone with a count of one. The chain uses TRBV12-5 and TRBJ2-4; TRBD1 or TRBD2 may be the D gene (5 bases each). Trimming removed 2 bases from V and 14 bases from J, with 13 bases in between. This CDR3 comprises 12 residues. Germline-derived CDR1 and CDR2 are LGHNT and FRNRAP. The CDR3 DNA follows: TGTGCTAGTGGTTTGACACCGGGACGGAAGTACTTC. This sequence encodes CASGLTPGRKYF.